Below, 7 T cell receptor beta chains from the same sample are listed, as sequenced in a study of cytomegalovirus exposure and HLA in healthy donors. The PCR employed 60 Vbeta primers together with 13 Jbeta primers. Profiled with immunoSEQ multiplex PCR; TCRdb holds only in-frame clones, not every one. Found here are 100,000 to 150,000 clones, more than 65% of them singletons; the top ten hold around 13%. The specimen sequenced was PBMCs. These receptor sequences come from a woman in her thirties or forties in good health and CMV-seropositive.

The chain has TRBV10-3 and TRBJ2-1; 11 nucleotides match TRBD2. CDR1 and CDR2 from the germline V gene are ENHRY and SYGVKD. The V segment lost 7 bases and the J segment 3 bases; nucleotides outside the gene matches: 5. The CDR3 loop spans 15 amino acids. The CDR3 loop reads CAINPGLAVYNEQFF. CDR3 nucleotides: TGTGCCATCAACCCGGGACTAGCGGTCTACAATGAGCAGTTCTTC.

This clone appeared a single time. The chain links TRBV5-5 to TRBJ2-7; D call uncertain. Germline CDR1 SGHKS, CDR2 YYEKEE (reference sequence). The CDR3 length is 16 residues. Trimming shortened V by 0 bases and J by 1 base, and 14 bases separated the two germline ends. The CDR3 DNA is TGTGCCAGCAGCTTGGAGAGTTTCACGGTATCCTACGAGCAGTACTTC. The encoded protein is CASSLESFTVSYEQYF.

The CDR3 bases are TGTGCCAGTAGTCCCTATGGAGTGAGTAATGAGCAGTTCTTC. Translating gives CASSPYGVSNEQFF. J is TRBJ2-1 and V is TRBV19, with no clear D. Looked up from germline, CDR1 is LNHDA and CDR2 is SQIVND (reference sequence). The V end lost 5 bases, the J end lost 7 bases, and 15 bases lay between the germline ends. This CDR3 has 14 residues.

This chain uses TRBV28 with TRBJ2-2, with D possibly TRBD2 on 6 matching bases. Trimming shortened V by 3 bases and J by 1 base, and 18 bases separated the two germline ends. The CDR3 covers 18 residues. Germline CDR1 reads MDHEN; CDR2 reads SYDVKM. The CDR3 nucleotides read TGTGCCAGCAGTTTTTACGAGTGGGCCGGGAGGAACACCGGGGAGCTGTTTTTT. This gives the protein CASSFYEWAGRNTGELFF.

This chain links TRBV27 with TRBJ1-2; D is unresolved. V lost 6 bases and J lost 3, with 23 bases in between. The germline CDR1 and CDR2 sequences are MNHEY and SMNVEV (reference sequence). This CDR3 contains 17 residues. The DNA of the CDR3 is TGTGCCAGCAGGGAAACAGCCGTAGGTAGTTTTTACTATGGCTACACCTTC. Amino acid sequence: CASRETAVGSFYYGYTF.

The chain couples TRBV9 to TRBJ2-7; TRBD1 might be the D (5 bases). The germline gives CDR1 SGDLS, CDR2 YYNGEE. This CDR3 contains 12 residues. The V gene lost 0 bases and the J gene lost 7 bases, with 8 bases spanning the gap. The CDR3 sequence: CASSVVKGEQYF. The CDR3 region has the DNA TGTGCCAGCAGCGTAGTTAAGGGGGAGCAGTACTTC.

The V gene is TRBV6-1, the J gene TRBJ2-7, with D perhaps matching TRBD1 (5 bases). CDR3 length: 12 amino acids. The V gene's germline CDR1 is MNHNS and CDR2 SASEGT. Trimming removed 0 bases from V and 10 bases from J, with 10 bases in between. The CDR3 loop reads CASSEAGRDQYF. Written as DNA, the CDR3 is TGTGCCAGCAGTGAAGCCGGCAGGGATCAGTACTTC.